A selection of T cell receptor beta chains follows, all from one sample in a study of blood T cells in healthy people across ages. Using its own MiXCR run on the 5' RACE reads, TCRdb lists one record per CDR3 protein. The sample yields nearly 800,000 distinct CDR3 sequences, approximately 60% seen once. The sequencing input was blood. Every receptor here comes from a man aged 40-49 years in good health. The CDR3 runs from the conserved cysteine through the conserved F or W.

TRBV9	CASSVGLGQGGEKLFF
TRBV6-5	CASRGAASYEQYF
TRBV5-1	CASSLEEETQYF
TRBV28	CASSPMGQGISGTQYF
TRBV5-1	CASSYQGGPTGANVLTF
TRBV9	CASSAATRGDEQYF
TRBV27	CASTRYNEQFF
TRBV24-1	CATSRGRSSDEQYF
TRBV7-2	CASSLGVNQPQHF
TRBV20-1	CSARSGYGQPQHF
TRBV27	CASSRLGSSIGELFF
TRBV20-1	CSATGYAEAFF
TRBV29-1	CSVGASGNTIYF
TRBV14	CASSQPNRNSHNEQFF
TRBV6-1	CASSDTEVEAGPFEQYF
TRBV12-3/TRBV12-4	CASSLDLAGGSHEQFF
TRBV28	CASSSYATGVAYEQYF
TRBV5-5	CASRPDRVLYNEQFF
TRBV25-1	CASKTGYGYTF
TRBV20-1	CSAREHTYSYNEQFF
TRBV12-3/TRBV12-4	CASSLASSYNSPLHF
TRBV3-1	CASSQDLMTATNEKLFF
TRBV20-1	CRVYRGQDGYTF
TRBV7-8	CASSPRRRDYEQYF
TRBV6-5	CASWTGGTSGEQYF
TRBV9	CASSGGGSMGFHVFGYTF
TRBV13	CASSLFETGDTEAFF